This T cell receptor (beta chain) was sequenced in a study of molecular identifiers for immune sequencing clone quantification. Study summary: The replicates split RNA from around 18,000 or 91,000 naive CD8 cells five ways and sequenced four. Points from the study as a whole: Researchers reportedly could pick up spiked Jurkat TCR RNA from one cell mixed into one million naive cells.

Germline lookup yields CDR1 MNHEY and CDR2 SMNVEV (reference sequence). The CDR3 has 15 residues. The trim removed 7 bases at V and 8 bases at J, leaving 12 bases unmatched. One entry per CDR3 protein results from TCRdb running MiXCR on the PCR reads. Of approximately 320,000 distinct CDR3 sequences in the sample, under 25% were seen once. Details on this clonotype: Antigen specificity is unknown.

Naive CD8 libraries were made from around 18,000 to 910,000 sorted cells, and they used 10%, 30% or 50% RNA. This clonotype was sampled from a human donor in good health. Some libraries in this study had Jurkat cell RNA spiked in. The sequenced sample consisted of naive CD8+ T cells from blood, with Jurkat cell RNA spiked in. Subset specified: FACS-sorted CD8+CD4-CCR7+CD45RA+ naive T cells. The rearrangement uses TRBV27 and TRBJ2-1; TRBD2 matches at 9 bases. CDR3 bases: TGTGCCAGCACCTTAGCGGGAGCGGGGGTACATGAGCAGTTCTTC. Translated, it gives CASTLAGAGVHEQFF.